Below are 17 T cell receptor beta chains sequenced from a single sample in a study of control samples from healthy donors and cancer patients. TCRdb's table, derived via immunoSEQ multiplex PCR, lists solely in-frame clones and lacks some. The data contain some 110,000 clones, about four fifths of them singletons. Sequenced input: blood. These receptors were obtained from a woman aged 45-60 years in good health.

This chain joins TRBV25-1 and TRBJ1-1, with unresolved D. The CDR3 totals 13 residues. Germline CDR1 and CDR2: MGHDK and SYGVNS. The ends were cut back, 6 bases at V and 5 bases at J, with 13 bases in the middle. The CDR3 protein is CASSGRKGTEAFF. The CDR3, as DNA: TGTGCCAGCAGCGGGCGGAAGGGAACTGAAGCTTTCTTT.

The V call is TRBV3-1 (or the pseudogene TRBV3-2), the J call TRBJ2-7, with D hard to call. This CDR3 has 12 amino acids. Between the trimmed V and J ends, which lost 3 bases and 2 bases, there was a span of 5 bases. From germline, CDR1 is LGHDT and CDR2 YNNKEL (reference sequence). Here the CDR3 reads CASSHGPYEQYF. The CDR3 coding sequence is TGTGCCAGCAGCCACGGGCCCTACGAGCAGTACTTC.

The rearrangement joins TRBV6-1 to TRBJ1-5; D is possibly TRBD1 (5 bases). Germline CDR1 is MNHNS and CDR2 is SASEGT. The CDR3 loop spans 13 amino acids. Trimming left V 2 bases short and J 6 bases short, with 8 bases between. The CDR3 DNA follows: TGTGCCAGCAGTGAACAGGGTAGTCAGCCCCAGCATTTT. Protein product: CASSEQGSQPQHF.

The rearrangement uses TRBV9 and TRBJ2-2; no clear D. CDR1 is SGDLS and CDR2 is YYNGEE in the germline V gene. The CDR3 extends over 14 amino acids. V was pared by 2 bases and J by 0 bases, with 5 bases between. The CDR3 coding sequence is TGTGCCAGCAGCGTTTCGTCGAACACCGGGGAGCTGTTTTTT. This gives the protein CASSVSSNTGELFF.

This rearrangement joins TRBV30 to TRBJ2-3; D not certain. Germline CDR1 GTSNPN, CDR2 SVGIG (reference sequence). V was cut by 2 bases and J by 3 bases, with 6 bases left in between. CDR3 size: 12 residues. The CDR3 spells CAWSPATDTQYF. DNA for the CDR3: TGTGCCTGGAGTCCAGCGACAGATACGCAGTATTTT.

Only a few counts were recorded for this clone. The rearrangement links TRBV2 to TRBJ1-2, with no clear D. The CDR3 has 13 amino acids. In germline, CDR1 is SNHLY, CDR2 FYNNEI. V lost 6 bases and J lost 2, with 10 bases in between. Here the CDR3 reads CASRGTGNYGYTF. CDR3 nucleotides: TGTGCCAGCAGAGGTACTGGGAACTATGGCTACACCTTC.

V is TRBV2 and J is TRBJ1-6; D is possibly TRBD1 (6 bases). Trimming removed 6 bases from V and 11 bases from J, with 14 bases in between. Germline V gene sequence: CDR1 SNHLY, CDR2 FYNNEI. The CDR3 runs to 13 residues. In DNA form, the CDR3 reads TGTGCCAGCAGACCAGGGGCGTTGACACCCCTCCACTTT. As protein: CASRPGALTPLHF.

This chain links TRBV5-4 with TRBJ1-1, with 8 bases fitting TRBD1. In germline, CDR1 is SGHNT, CDR2 YYREEE (reference sequence). V shed 4 bases and J 0 bases; nucleotides not matched to a gene: 2. CDR3 length: 14 residues. This CDR3 is CASSLTGVNTEAFF. The CDR3 DNA reads TGTGCCAGCAGCCTGACAGGGGTGAACACTGAAGCTTTCTTT.

The chain recombines TRBV3-1 (or the pseudogene TRBV3-2) with TRBJ1-2; D is undetermined. The CDR3 is 12 amino acids. Between the trimmed V and J ends, which lost 0 bases and 6 bases, there was a span of 5 bases. The V gene's germline CDR1 is LGHDT and CDR2 YNNKEL (reference sequence). CDR3 in DNA: TGTGCCAGCAGCCAAGAGGATCATGGCTACACCTTC. Its translation is CASSQEDHGYTF.

V and J are TRBV3-1 (or the pseudogene TRBV3-2) and TRBJ2-5; D gene unclear. This CDR3 contains 14 residues. The ends were cut back, 3 bases at V and 4 bases at J, with 12 bases in the middle. Germline lookup yields CDR1 LGHDT and CDR2 YNNKEL (reference sequence). CDR3 region: CASSHWVARETQYF. CDR3 nucleotide sequence: TGTGCCAGCAGCCATTGGGTGGCCCGAGAGACCCAGTACTTC.

The chain is built from TRBV14 and TRBJ1-1; D call uncertain. Per germline, CDR1 SGHDN and CDR2 FVKESK. This CDR3 comprises 13 residues. The V gene lost 2 bases and the J gene lost 4 bases, with 8 bases spanning the gap. The CDR3 nucleotides are TGTGCCAGCAGCCAAAGATCCCCCACTGAAGCTTTCTTT. Its translation is CASSQRSPTEAFF.

A few counts support this clone. V usage is TRBV18 and J usage is TRBJ2-7, with D perhaps matching TRBD1 or TRBD2 (5 bases each). The V end was cut by 3 bases, the J end by 1 base, with 16 bases between. The CDR3 spans 16 residues. CDR1 is KGHSH and CDR2 is LQKENI in the germline V gene. For the CDR3, the DNA is TGTGCCAGCTCACCCCGGGGCCGCCTATCGTCCTACGAGCAGTACTTC. It codes for CASSPRGRLSSYEQYF.

The gene calls are TRBV4-1 and TRBJ2-7; D not resolved. There are 14 residues in the CDR3. Trimming stripped 0 bases from V and 6 bases from J, with 12 bases between. Germline V CDR1 and CDR2: MGHRA, YSYEKL. CDR3 protein: CASSQDWAPGEQYF. The DNA of the CDR3 is TGCGCCAGCAGCCAAGATTGGGCCCCCGGCGAGCAGTACTTC.

The rearrangement uses TRBV18 and TRBJ2-1; 10 bases are shared with TRBD2. The CDR3 is made up of 15 amino acids. CDR1 KGHSH and CDR2 LQKENI come from the germline V gene. Germline trimming cut 6 bases from V and 0 bases from J; bases unmatched to any gene: 2. The CDR3 bases are TGTGCCAGCTCGCTAGCGGGAGACTCCTACAATGAGCAGTTCTTC. Its protein product is CASSLAGDSYNEQFF.

The genes are TRBV7-9 and TRBJ1-4; tentative D call: TRBD1 (6 bases). The CDR3 runs 15 residues. V was cut by 5 bases and J by 3 bases, with 13 bases left in between. In germline, CDR1 is SEHNR, CDR2 FQNEAQ (reference sequence). As DNA, the CDR3 is TGTGCCAGCAGCAGCCGGACAGTGTCTAATGAAAAACTGTTTTTT. It is translated as CASSSRTVSNEKLFF.

This chain uses TRBV5-1 with TRBJ2-2; 12 bases fit TRBD1. The CDR3 runs 17 residues. After removal of 4 bases from V and 6 bases from J, the junction contained 10 bases not matched to a gene. Germline V lookup: CDR1 SGHRS, CDR2 YFSETQ. CDR3 sequence (DNA): TGCGCCAGCAGCCTGGGACAGGGGGCGGTGAAGTCCGGGGAGCTGTTTTTT. As protein: CASSLGQGAVKSGELFF.

A single count supports this clone. The chain couples TRBV7-8 to TRBJ2-7; TRBD2 matches 12 bases. The CDR3 extends over 15 amino acids. Per the germline V gene, CDR1 is SGHVS and CDR2 is FQNEAQ. Trimming took 7 bases from V and 4 from J; bases not matched to a gene: 8. CDR3: CASTPITSGRYEQYF. CDR3 nucleotide sequence: TGTGCCAGCACCCCCATTACTAGCGGGAGGTACGAGCAGTACTTC.